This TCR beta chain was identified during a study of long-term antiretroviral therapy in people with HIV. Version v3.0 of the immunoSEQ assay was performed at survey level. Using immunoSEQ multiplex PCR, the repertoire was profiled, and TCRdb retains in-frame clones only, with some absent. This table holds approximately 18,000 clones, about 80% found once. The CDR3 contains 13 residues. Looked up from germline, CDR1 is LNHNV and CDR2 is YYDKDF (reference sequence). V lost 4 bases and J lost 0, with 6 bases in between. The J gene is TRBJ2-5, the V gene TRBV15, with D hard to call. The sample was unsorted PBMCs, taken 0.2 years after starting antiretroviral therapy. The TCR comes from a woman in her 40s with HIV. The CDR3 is CATSNQYQETQYF. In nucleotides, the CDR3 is TGTGCCACCAGCAATCAGTACCAAGAGACCCAGTACTTC.